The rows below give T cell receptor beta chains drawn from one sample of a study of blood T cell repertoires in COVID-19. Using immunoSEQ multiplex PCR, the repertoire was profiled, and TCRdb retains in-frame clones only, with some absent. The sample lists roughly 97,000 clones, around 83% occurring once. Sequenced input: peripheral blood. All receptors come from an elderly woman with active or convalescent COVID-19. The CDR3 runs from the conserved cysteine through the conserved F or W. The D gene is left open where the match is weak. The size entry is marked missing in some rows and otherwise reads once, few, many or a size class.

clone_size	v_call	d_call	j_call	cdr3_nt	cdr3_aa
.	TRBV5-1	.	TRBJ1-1	TGCGCCAGGAAAGGGAGGAACACTGAAGCTTTCTTT	CARKGRNTEAFF
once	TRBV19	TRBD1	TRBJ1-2	TGTGCCAGTACTGGACTGGGACAGGCCACCCGAGGTATCTATGGCTACACCTTC	CASTGLGQATRGIYGYTF
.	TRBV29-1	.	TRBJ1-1	TGCAGCGTGATAAACCTAGAAATGACTGAAGCTTTCTTT	CSVINLEMTEAFF
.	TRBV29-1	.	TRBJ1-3	TGCAGCGTTTTGGGACTGCTATCAGCTGGAAACACCATATATTTT	CSVLGLLSAGNTIYF
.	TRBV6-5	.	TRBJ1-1	TGTGCCAGCAGTTACCTGGGGGGGTTGGCTTTCTTT	CASSYLGGLAFF
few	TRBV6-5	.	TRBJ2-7	TGTGCCAGCGCATACAGCACCCGAATCGAGCAGTACTTC	CASAYSTRIEQYF
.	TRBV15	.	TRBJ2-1	TGTGCCACCAGCAGAGGCGGGAATCCCTACAATGAGCAGTTCTTC	CATSRGGNPYNEQFF
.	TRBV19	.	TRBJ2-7	TGTGCCAGTAGTATTGGATCGGGGTACGAGCAGTACTTC	CASSIGSGYEQYF
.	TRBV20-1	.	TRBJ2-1	TGCAGTGCTAGTTGGCCGGGTCAATTAGGCTCCTACAATGAGCAGTTCTTC	CSASWPGQLGSYNEQFF
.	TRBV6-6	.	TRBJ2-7	TGTGCCAGCAGTTACTCGGAGGGGCAACAGTACTTC	CASSYSEGQQYF
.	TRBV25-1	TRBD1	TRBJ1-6	TGTGCCAGCAGTCCGGACAGGCAAAATTCACCCCTCCACTTT	CASSPDRQNSPLHF
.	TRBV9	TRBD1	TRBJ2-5	TGTGCCAGCAGCGAGGGACAGGGAGAGACCCAGTACTTC	CASSEGQGETQYF
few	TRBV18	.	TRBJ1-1	TGTGCCAGCTCACCAAAACGGGGTTTGAACACTGAAGCTTTCTTT	CASSPKRGLNTEAFF
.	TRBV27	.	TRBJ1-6	TGTGCCAGCAGTTCCCGACAGGCCGATAATTCACCCCTCCACTTT	CASSSRQADNSPLHF
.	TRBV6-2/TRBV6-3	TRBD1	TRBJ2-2	TGTGCCAGCAGTTTGACAGGGGCCGGGCAATCCGGGGAGCTGTTTTTT	CASSLTGAGQSGELFF
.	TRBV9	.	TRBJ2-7	TGTGCCAGCAGCGTAGATCACAGCTCCTACGAGCAGTACTTC	CASSVDHSSYEQYF
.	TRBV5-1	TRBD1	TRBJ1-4	TGCGCCAGCAGCCCTGCGACAGGGATTAATGAAAAACTGTTTTTT	CASSPATGINEKLFF
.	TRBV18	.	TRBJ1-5	TGTGCCAGCTCACCACGAGGCCAGGGGAACAATCAGCCCCAGCATTTT	CASSPRGQGNNQPQHF
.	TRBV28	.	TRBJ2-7	TGTGCCAGCAGCCGTCGGGGTTACGGGGTTCCTGGCGAGCAGTACTTC	CASSRRGYGVPGEQYF
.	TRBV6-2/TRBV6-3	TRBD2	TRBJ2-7	TGTGCCAGCAGTGCCTCTAGCGGGGGTCCCTACGAGCAGTACTTC	CASSASSGGPYEQYF
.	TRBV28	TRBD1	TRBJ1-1	TGTGCCAGCAGTTTGAGACCGGACAGGGAGAACACTGAAGCTTTCTTT	CASSLRPDRENTEAFF
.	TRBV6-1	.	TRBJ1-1	TGTGCCAGCAGTGAATTCACAGTGTATTCTGAAGCTTTCTTT	CASSEFTVYSEAFF
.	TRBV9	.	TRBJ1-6	TGTGCCAGCAGCGTAGAAGGGAGTAATTCACCCCTCCACTTT	CASSVEGSNSPLHF
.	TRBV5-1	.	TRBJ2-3	TGCGCCAGCAGCTACGGAGCAGAACCCAGCACAGATACGCAGTATTTT	CASSYGAEPSTDTQYF
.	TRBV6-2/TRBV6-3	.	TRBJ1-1	TGTGCCAGCAGTCTAGGGCGAGGGTCACCTGAAGCTTTCTTT	CASSLGRGSPEAFF
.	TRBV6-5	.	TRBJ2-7	TGTGCCAGCAGGGGACTTAGCTCCTACGAGCAGTACTTC	CASRGLSSYEQYF
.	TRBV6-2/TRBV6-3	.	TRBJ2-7	TGTGCCAGCAGCAACCCCGGGGGTTACTACGAGCAGTACTTC	CASSNPGGYYEQYF